Below are 5 T cell receptor beta chains sequenced from a single sample in a study of glioma-infiltrating T cells. Using RNA template, CDR3s of TCR alpha and beta were amplified with iRepertoire arm-PCR. From the multiplex PCR reads, TCRdb called clonotypes with MiXCR, one entry per CDR3 protein. The sample comprises about 190,000 distinct CDR3 sequences, over 30% of which are singletons, and 20% rests with the top ten. The sequencing sample was made of glioma tissue, nonneoplastic brain tissue, or PBMCs (not recorded which). The receptors derive from a human donor with low-grade glioma or glioblastoma, undergoing nonglioma brain surgery, or in good health (not recorded which).

The count of this clonotype is one. V usage is TRBV6-2 or TRBV6-3 and J usage is TRBJ2-1; D is perhaps TRBD1 (6 bases). Germline-derived CDR1 and CDR2 are MNHEY and SVGEGT. Between the trimmed V and J ends, which lost 7 bases and 8 bases, there was a span of 21 bases. This CDR3 has 15 amino acids. The DNA of the CDR3 is TGTGCCAGCACCACCCGGGACATTGTGAGCCATGAGCAGTTCTTC. Its translation is CASTTRDIVSHEQFF.

The CDR3 protein is CASSQSGTVANEQYF. CDR3 DNA: TGTGCCAGCAGCCAATCCGGGACAGTTGCCAACGAGCAGTACTTC. V and J are TRBV14 and TRBJ2-7; 7 nucleotides match TRBD1. The CDR3 length is 15 residues. After removal of 2 bases from V and 5 bases from J, the junction contained 9 bases not matched to a gene. From germline, CDR1 is SGHDN and CDR2 FVKESK.

This clonotype was counted between two and nine times. This chain joins TRBV29-1 and TRBJ2-1; 8 bases agree with TRBD1. V lost 3 bases to trimming and J lost 6 bases; unmatched junction nucleotides: 10. Germline CDR1 SQVTM, CDR2 ANQGSEA. The CDR3 has 15 residues. DNA of the CDR3: TGCAGCGTTGAGAAGGGCCAGGGGGCTGCCAATGAGCAGTTCTTC. Its protein product is CSVEKGQGAANEQFF.

This clonotype appeared many times. This chain joins TRBV7-2 and TRBJ2-4; possible D gene TRBD1, 6 bases. Germline V gene data show CDR1 as SGHTA and CDR2 as FQGNSA. The CDR3 runs to 14 residues. The V end lost 1 base, the J end lost 8 bases, and 12 bases lay between the germline ends. The CDR3 DNA reads as TGTGCCAGCAGCTTAGGTCCAGGGACATACATTCAGTACTTC. Amino acid sequence: CASSLGPGTYIQYF.

V and J are TRBV19 and TRBJ2-1, with D tentatively TRBD1 (7 bases). The CDR3 contains 22 residues. Trimming pared 4 bases from V and 2 bases from J, leaving 33 bases between. From germline, CDR1 is LNHDA and CDR2 SQIVND (reference sequence). The CDR3: CASSRGGGGGGGGLEAYNEQFF. Here the CDR3 DNA reads TGTGCCAGTAGTAGAGGGGGTGGAGGGGGCGGTGGCGGCCTCGAAGCCTACAATGAGCAGTTCTTC.